Presented here are 10 T cell receptor beta chains from one specimen sequenced in a study of OX40 agonist ivuxolimab in advanced cancers. The table came from immunoSEQ multiplex PCR; TCRdb's copy has only in-frame clones and leaves some out. The sample includes about 49,000 clones, roughly nine tenths of them seen just once. The sequencing here drew on CD4+ or CD8+ T cells sorted from blood, taken in a trial of the OX40 agonist ivuxolimab. All receptors derive from an adult with an advanced solid tumor such as melanoma, head and neck, liver or kidney cancer.

The V gene is TRBV7-6, the J gene TRBJ2-1; weak D call: TRBD1 (5 bases). Germline values: CDR1 SGHVS, CDR2 FNYEAQ. The CDR3 extends over 12 amino acids. V was shortened by 5 bases and J by 10 bases, with 12 bases between the two germline ends. For the CDR3, the DNA is TGTGCCAGCAGCGCACAGGTTAAGGAGCAGTTCTTC. Amino acid sequence: CASSAQVKEQFF.

The chain has TRBV5-1 and TRBJ2-3; 11 bases map to TRBD2. The ends lost 7 bases at V and 5 bases at J; junction bases unmatched: 12. This CDR3 has 16 residues. Germline CDR1 is SGHRS and CDR2 is YFSETQ. The CDR3 DNA sequence: TGCGCCAGCTCCTCCTCCGGGACTAGCGGAGGAGATACGCAGTATTTT. Residues: CASSSSGTSGGDTQYF.

The chain employs TRBV29-1 and TRBJ2-3; D not resolved. The ends were cut back, 2 bases at V and 4 bases at J, with 10 bases in the middle. The CDR3 spans 13 residues. CDR1 and CDR2 (germline): SQVTM, ANQGSEA. The chain's CDR3 is CSVETATSDTQYF. CDR3 bases: TGCAGCGTTGAAACGGCCACGTCAGATACGCAGTATTTT.

This sequence joins TRBV5-6 and TRBJ2-7; 7 nucleotides align to TRBD1. Germline values: CDR1 SGHDT, CDR2 YYEEEE. CDR3 size: 13 residues. The V gene end was trimmed by 0 bases and the J gene end by 5 bases; junction bases not matched to a gene: 2. The CDR3, as DNA: TGTGCCAGCAGCTTGGAGGGGGCCCACGAGCAGTACTTC. The encoded protein is CASSLEGAHEQYF.

The rearrangement joins TRBV6-4 to TRBJ2-7; TRBD1 agrees at 10 bases. V was pared by 6 bases and J by 4 bases, with 18 bases of the junction left unmatched. Germline V gene lookup returns CDR1 MRHNA and CDR2 SNTAGT. The CDR3 is made up of 18 amino acids. The CDR3 reads CASRQRDRGLESTYEQYF. The CDR3 DNA sequence: TGTGCCAGCAGACAAAGGGACAGGGGTTTGGAGTCGACTTACGAGCAGTACTTC.

This clone was picked up many times. The CDR3: CASSSGFHEQYF. CDR3 DNA sequence: TGTGCCAGCAGCTCTGGGTTCCACGAGCAGTACTTC. The rearrangement uses TRBV7-9 and TRBJ2-7; D is ambiguous. CDR3 length equals 12 residues. Per germline, CDR1 SEHNR and CDR2 FQNEAQ (reference sequence). Between the trimmed V and J ends, which lost 4 bases and 5 bases, there was a span of 9 bases. Based on the CDR3 plus reference TRBV7-9 and TRBJ2-7, the full variable domain is DTGVSQNPRHKITKRGQNVTFRCDPISEHNRLYWYRQTLGQGPEFLTYFQNEAQLEKSRLLSDRFSAERPKGSFSTLEIQRTEQGDSAMYLCASSSGFHEQYFGPGTRLTVT.

This chain uses TRBV6-1 with TRBJ1-1, with D unresolved. Trimming removed 0 bases at V and 2 bases at J, with 7 bases between. The germline V gene encodes CDR1 MNHNS and CDR2 SASEGT. The CDR3 has 14 amino acids. The chain's CDR3 is CASSEARVNTEAFF. DNA for the CDR3: TGTGCCAGCAGTGAAGCGCGGGTTAACACTGAAGCTTTCTTT.

The rearrangement joins TRBV7-9 to TRBJ2-7; the match to TRBD2 covers 11 bases. The V segment lost 7 bases and the J segment 5 bases; nucleotides outside the gene matches: 4. The CDR3 covers 13 residues. Germline V gene lookup returns CDR1 SEHNR and CDR2 FQNEAQ (reference sequence). For the CDR3, the DNA is TGTGCCAGCAAACTAGCGGGAGTAAACGAGCAGTACTTC. Amino acid sequence: CASKLAGVNEQYF.

This sequence joins TRBV25-1 and TRBJ1-3; no reliable D call. CDR3 length: 16 residues. Germline CDR1 MGHDK, CDR2 SYGVNS. The V and J ends lost 1 base and 2 bases respectively, with 12 bases between them. CDR3 loop: CASSEFGSEAGNTIYF. In DNA form, the CDR3 reads TGTGCCAGCAGTGAATTCGGCAGTGAGGCTGGAAACACCATATATTTT.

The rearrangement joins TRBV5-1 to TRBJ2-7; D is unresolved. The V gene's germline CDR1 is SGHRS and CDR2 YFSETQ. Trimming removed 2 bases at V and 2 bases at J, with 8 bases between. The CDR3 is 13 residues long. In DNA, the CDR3 is TGCGCCAGCAGCTTCCAGGTCCCCTACGAGCAGTACTTC. This translates into CASSFQVPYEQYF.